Listed below are T cell receptor beta chains from one sample, sequenced in a study of shared T cell receptors in the human thymus. Sequencing was performed with immunoSEQ multiplex PCR; in TCRdb, only in-frame clones are kept and a portion is missing. The data contain about 660,000 clones, about 90% of them seen just once; the ten biggest clones take up over 0.008%. Another study also made use of these data, one on human thymus T cells.

Input material: thymocytes. These receptors came from a boy less than two years old with a congenital heart defect. Both conserved end residues are part of each CDR3. D genes are given only for firm matches. Clone size is not always given. Where it is, it says once, few, many or a class for expanded clones.

j_call: TRBJ1-1
clone_size: -
d_call: -
v_call: TRBV29-1
cdr3_nt: TGCAGCGTTGAAGGCCAGGGGAACACTGAAGCTTTCTTT
cdr3_aa: CSVEGQGNTEAFF

j_call: TRBJ2-7
clone_size: -
d_call: -
v_call: TRBV14
cdr3_nt: TGTGCCAGCAGCCAAGAGGCCGGGGGCTACGAGCAGTACTTC
cdr3_aa: CASSQEAGGYEQYF

j_call: TRBJ2-7
clone_size: -
d_call: TRBD1
v_call: TRBV6-1
cdr3_nt: TGTGCCAGCAGAACAGGGGGCAACTCCTACGAGCAGTACTTC
cdr3_aa: CASRTGGNSYEQYF

j_call: TRBJ1-5
clone_size: -
d_call: -
v_call: TRBV7-6
cdr3_nt: TGTGCCAGCAGCTTAAGGGAGGATCAGCCCCAGCATTTT
cdr3_aa: CASSLREDQPQHF

j_call: TRBJ2-7
clone_size: -
d_call: TRBD1
v_call: TRBV7-9
cdr3_nt: TGTGCCAGCGGGACAGTTTCCTACGAGCAGTACTTC
cdr3_aa: CASGTVSYEQYF

j_call: TRBJ1-3
clone_size: -
d_call: -
v_call: TRBV15
cdr3_nt: TGTGCCACCAGCAGGAGTAGAACTGGAAACACCATATATTTT
cdr3_aa: CATSRSRTGNTIYF

j_call: TRBJ2-7
clone_size: -
d_call: -
v_call: TRBV5-5
cdr3_nt: TGTGCCAGCAGCCCAGAGGGGTGCGGGAATGGGGCCTACGAGCAGTACTTC
cdr3_aa: CASSPEGCGNGAYEQYF

j_call: TRBJ2-2
clone_size: -
d_call: TRBD2
v_call: TRBV6-5
cdr3_nt: TGTGCCAGCGGTTCGGCGGGAGAGTCAACCGGGGAGCTGTTTTTT
cdr3_aa: CASGSAGESTGELFF

j_call: TRBJ2-1
clone_size: -
d_call: -
v_call: TRBV5-4
cdr3_nt: TGTGCCAGCACCCCGAGCGCGGGAACTAATGAGCAGTTCTTC
cdr3_aa: CASTPSAGTNEQFF

j_call: TRBJ2-1
clone_size: -
d_call: TRBD1
v_call: TRBV5-4
cdr3_nt: TGTGCCAGCAGCCCCGGGACAGGGGCCCCCTCCTACAATGAGCAGTTCTTC
cdr3_aa: CASSPGTGAPSYNEQFF

j_call: TRBJ1-1
clone_size: few
d_call: -
v_call: TRBV28
cdr3_nt: TGTGCCAGCAGTTTATCAGGAAGGAGGGGCACTGAAGCTTTCTTT
cdr3_aa: CASSLSGRRGTEAFF

j_call: TRBJ2-2
clone_size: once
d_call: -
v_call: TRBV7-6
cdr3_nt: TGTGCCAGCAGCCCCCCTGGAGGCCCGAACACCGGGGAGCTGTTTTTT
cdr3_aa: CASSPPGGPNTGELFF

j_call: TRBJ1-5
clone_size: -
d_call: TRBD1
v_call: TRBV19
cdr3_nt: TGTGCCAGTAGAACTAGTCCCGGCAGGGGGGGCAATCAGCCCCAGCATTTT
cdr3_aa: CASRTSPGRGGNQPQHF

j_call: TRBJ1-1
clone_size: -
d_call: TRBD1
v_call: TRBV30
cdr3_nt: TGTGCCTGGAATCCGCAGGGGGGTGAAGCTTTCTTT
cdr3_aa: CAWNPQGGEAFF

j_call: TRBJ1-2
clone_size: once
d_call: -
v_call: TRBV28
cdr3_nt: TGTGCCAGCAGTTTATACGGGGTTTATGGCTACACCTTC
cdr3_aa: CASSLYGVYGYTF

j_call: TRBJ2-7
clone_size: -
d_call: TRBD1
v_call: TRBV28
cdr3_nt: TGTGCCAGCAGTTTATATCCGGGACAGGGCTACGAGCAGTACTTC
cdr3_aa: CASSLYPGQGYEQYF

j_call: TRBJ1-1
clone_size: -
d_call: -
v_call: TRBV5-6
cdr3_nt: TGTGCCAGCAGCTTGGGTCGAGGGGGGGCGACTGAAGCTTTCTTT
cdr3_aa: CASSLGRGGATEAFF

j_call: TRBJ2-4
clone_size: -
d_call: -
v_call: TRBV15
cdr3_nt: TGTGCCACCAGCAGAGAAACAGGCGATTTAAACATTCAGTACTTC
cdr3_aa: CATSRETGDLNIQYF

j_call: TRBJ1-6
clone_size: -
d_call: -
v_call: TRBV5-6
cdr3_nt: TGTGCCAGCAGCTTGGTCATTAAGGGGGATAATTCACCCCTCCACTTT
cdr3_aa: CASSLVIKGDNSPLHF

j_call: TRBJ1-1
clone_size: once
d_call: -
v_call: TRBV11-2
cdr3_nt: TGTGCCAGCAGCTTATACACAACAGGTAACACTGAAGCTTTCTTT
cdr3_aa: CASSLYTTGNTEAFF

j_call: TRBJ2-2
clone_size: -
d_call: TRBD2
v_call: TRBV9
cdr3_nt: TGTGCCAGCAGCGTAGCGCCGACTAGCGGGAGGAACGGGGAGCTGTTTTTT
cdr3_aa: CASSVAPTSGRNGELFF

j_call: TRBJ2-6
clone_size: few
d_call: TRBD1
v_call: TRBV14
cdr3_nt: TGTGCCAGCAGCCCACGGGCGGGACAGGGGGACCCTGGGGCCAACGTCCTGACTTTC
cdr3_aa: CASSPRAGQGDPGANVLTF

j_call: TRBJ2-2
clone_size: -
d_call: TRBD1
v_call: TRBV12-5
cdr3_nt: TGTGCTAGTGGTTTGATTCCCGGACCCACCAGGGGGCGCCCGACGGACACCGGGGAGCTGTTTTTT
cdr3_aa: CASGLIPGPTRGRPTDTGELFF

j_call: TRBJ1-2
clone_size: -
d_call: -
v_call: TRBV7-2
cdr3_nt: TGTGCCAGCAGCTTATGGGGTATACCGAGGGATAACTATGGCTACACCTTC
cdr3_aa: CASSLWGIPRDNYGYTF

j_call: TRBJ2-7
clone_size: -
d_call: -
v_call: TRBV6-1
cdr3_nt: TGTGCCAGCACGAAGGGGGCCTACGAGCAGTACTTC
cdr3_aa: CASTKGAYEQYF

j_call: TRBJ2-7
clone_size: -
d_call: -
v_call: TRBV5-6
cdr3_nt: TGTGCCAGCAGCGTATCCCAGCGGAACGAGCAGTACTTC
cdr3_aa: CASSVSQRNEQYF

j_call: TRBJ2-7
clone_size: once
d_call: -
v_call: TRBV11-2
cdr3_nt: TGTGCCAGCAGCCCAGGACAGTCCTACGAGCAGTACTTC
cdr3_aa: CASSPGQSYEQYF

j_call: TRBJ1-5
clone_size: -
d_call: TRBD1
v_call: TRBV2
cdr3_nt: TGTGCCAGCCGAGAGGGACAGGAGGGAAGTCAGCCCCAGCATTTT
cdr3_aa: CASREGQEGSQPQHF

j_call: TRBJ2-5
clone_size: once
d_call: TRBD2
v_call: TRBV30
cdr3_nt: TGTGCCTGGGGGAGGGGTGGGCCCCAGTACTTC
cdr3_aa: CAWGRGGPQYF

j_call: TRBJ1-1
clone_size: -
d_call: -
v_call: TRBV14
cdr3_nt: TGTGCCATCAACAGGTTGAACACTGAAGCTTTCTTT
cdr3_aa: CAINRLNTEAFF

j_call: TRBJ1-6
clone_size: -
d_call: TRBD1
v_call: TRBV27
cdr3_nt: TGTGCCAGCAGTTTGTTGCAGGGGGCATCCTATAATTCACCCCTCCACTTT
cdr3_aa: CASSLLQGASYNSPLHF

j_call: TRBJ1-1
clone_size: -
d_call: -
v_call: TRBV25-1
cdr3_nt: TGTGCCAGCAGTGTTTCCCCCCCCGGTGGTCGTGAAGCTTTCTTT
cdr3_aa: CASSVSPPGGREAFF

j_call: TRBJ1-1
clone_size: -
d_call: TRBD1
v_call: TRBV7-2
cdr3_nt: TGTGCCAGCAGCTTGATACCCCGGGACAGACCGTTTGAAGCTTTCTTT
cdr3_aa: CASSLIPRDRPFEAFF

j_call: TRBJ2-2
clone_size: -
d_call: -
v_call: TRBV15
cdr3_nt: TGTGCCACCAGCAGAGATTTAACAGCCCCGAACACCGGGGAGCTGTTTTTT
cdr3_aa: CATSRDLTAPNTGELFF

j_call: TRBJ2-2
clone_size: -
d_call: -
v_call: TRBV4-3
cdr3_nt: TGCGCCAGCAGCCAAACAGGTACCCTGAACACCGGGGAGCTGTTTTTT
cdr3_aa: CASSQTGTLNTGELFF

j_call: TRBJ1-1
clone_size: once
d_call: -
v_call: TRBV7-4
cdr3_nt: TGTGCCAGCAGCCCCGCTCTGCAATGGAGCACTGAAGCTTTCTTT
cdr3_aa: CASSPALQWSTEAFF

j_call: TRBJ2-7
clone_size: -
d_call: -
v_call: TRBV5-4
cdr3_nt: TGTGCCAGCAGCTTACCTGGGACAAATTCCTACGAGCAGTACTTC
cdr3_aa: CASSLPGTNSYEQYF